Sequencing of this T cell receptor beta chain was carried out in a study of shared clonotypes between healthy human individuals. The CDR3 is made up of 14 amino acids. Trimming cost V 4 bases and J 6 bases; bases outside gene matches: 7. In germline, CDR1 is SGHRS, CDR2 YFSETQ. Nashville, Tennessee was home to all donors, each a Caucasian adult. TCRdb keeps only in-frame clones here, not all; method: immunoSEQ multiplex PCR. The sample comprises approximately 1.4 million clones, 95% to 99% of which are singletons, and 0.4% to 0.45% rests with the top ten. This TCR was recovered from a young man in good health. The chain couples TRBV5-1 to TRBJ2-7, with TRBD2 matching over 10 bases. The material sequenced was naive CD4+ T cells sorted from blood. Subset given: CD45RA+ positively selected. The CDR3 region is CASSPGLAMVEQYF. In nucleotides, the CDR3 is TGCGCCAGCAGCCCGGGACTAGCGATGGTCGAGCAGTACTTC.